The present TCR beta chain was sequenced within a study of a mutant IDH1 vaccine in newly diagnosed glioma. Turning to the study itself: Sex among treated patients split 62.5% male, about 38% female; mean age was roughly 40 years. The earlier regimen, radiotherapy, temozolomide, or both, was most often both.

Regarding this clone: Its cognate antigen is unknown.

Assay: immunoSEQ multiplex PCR; the TCRdb copy retains only in-frame clones and omits some. The sample records around 53,000 clones, around 84% being singletons. Time point reported: week 47, end of study. In every dose of vaccine, 300 ug of mutant IDH1 20-mer peptide was given alongside topical imiquimod. Trimming removed 4 bases from V and 5 bases from J; junction bases left unmatched: 11. Germline V CDR1 and CDR2: SGHRS, YFSETQ. The CDR3 sequence is 17 residues long. This sample comprised PBMCs, obtained from a glioma patient whose treatment included an IDH1 peptide vaccine. The sequence was collected from a woman under 40 with glioma. Some clones in this sample may be carry-over from other donors' samples. The chain carries TRBV5-1 and TRBJ2-1; TRBD2 agrees at 11 bases. CDR3 region: CASSPNPGLAGNNEQFF. The CDR3 DNA is TGCGCCAGCAGCCCCAATCCCGGACTAGCGGGTAACAATGAGCAGTTCTTC.